Below are 13 T cell receptor beta chains sequenced from a single sample in a study of cytomegalovirus exposure and HLA in healthy donors. The PCR made use of 60 Vbeta and 13 Jbeta primers. Repertoires were generated with immunoSEQ multiplex PCR, while TCRdb's copy carries only in-frame clones and drops some. Across 200,000 or so clones, the top ten clones capture roughly 0.74% of the sample. Sequenced sample: PBMCs. The receptor set was obtained from a boy aged 10-17 years in good health and CMV-seronegative.

The chain uses TRBV11-2 and TRBJ1-1, with D tentatively TRBD1 (5 bases). The CDR3 totals 12 residues. The V end lost 10 bases, the J end lost 4 bases, and 13 bases lay between the germline ends. Germline CDR1 SGHAT, CDR2 FQNNGV. CDR3 DNA sequence: TGTGCCACACGGCGGGGGGGCACTGAAGCTTTCTTT. Amino acids: CATRRGGTEAFF.

The chain combines TRBV9 with TRBJ1-1; the D is unclear. V was shortened by 0 bases and J by 7 bases, with 10 bases between the two germline ends. There are 13 residues in the CDR3. From germline, CDR1 is SGDLS and CDR2 YYNGEE. In nucleotides, the CDR3 is TGTGCCAGCAGCGTAGCTCTCCTCGGTGAAGCTTTCTTT. Encoded protein: CASSVALLGEAFF.

V usage is TRBV5-4 and J usage is TRBJ1-2; TRBD1 aligns across 7 bases. V trimming: 0 bases; J trimming: 7 bases; junction bases outside the gene matches: 3. The CDR3 runs 13 residues. Germline V gene data show CDR1 as SGHNT and CDR2 as YYREEE (reference sequence). CDR3 sequence reads: CASSLVGGRGYTF. In nucleotides, the CDR3 is TGTGCCAGCAGCTTGGTAGGGGGCCGTGGCTACACCTTC. Together with reference TRBV5-4 and TRBJ1-2, the CDR3 gives the full variable domain: ETGVTQSPTHLIKTRGQQVTLRCSSQSGHNTVSWYQQALGQGPQFIFQYYREEENGRGNFPPRFSGLQFPNYSSELNVNALELDDSALYLCASSLVGGRGYTFGSGTRLTVV.

The chain is built from TRBV29-1 and TRBJ2-1; 7 positions agree with TRBD1. Per germline, CDR1 SQVTM and CDR2 ANQGSEA. The CDR3 is made up of 13 amino acids. Trimming cost V 7 bases and J 1 base; bases outside gene matches: 4. Written as DNA, the CDR3 is TGCAGCGCAGACAGGGTGTCCTACAATGAGCAGTTCTTC. Encoded protein: CSADRVSYNEQFF.

V gene TRBV9 combines with J gene TRBJ1-4; tentative D call: TRBD1 (5 bases). Trimming cost V 4 bases and J 6 bases, with 13 bases left between them. The CDR3 covers 14 residues. Germline-derived CDR1 and CDR2 are SGDLS and YYNGEE. The CDR3 spells CASSSQGGDEKLFF. The DNA for the CDR3 is TGTGCCAGCAGCTCGCAGGGAGGGGATGAAAAACTGTTTTTT.

CDR3 residues: CASSQAGRGDQPQHF. In nucleotides, the CDR3 is TGTGCCAGCAGCCAGGCGGGGAGAGGCGATCAGCCCCAGCATTTT. The chain joins TRBV6-5 to TRBJ1-5; D is undetermined. The ends were cut back, 6 bases at V and 5 bases at J, with 17 bases in the middle. Germline values: CDR1 MNHEY, CDR2 SVGAGI. CDR3 length equals 15 residues.

V usage is TRBV4-1 and J usage is TRBJ1-1; tentatively, D is TRBD1 (5 bases). CDR3 length equals 16 residues. Trimming removed 1 base at V and 4 bases at J, with 16 bases between. CDR1 and CDR2 from the germline V gene are MGHRA and YSYEKL. Here the CDR3 DNA reads TGCGCCAGCAGCCAAGGCATTGGGCGGAGGGGCACTGAAGCTTTCTTT. The encoded protein is CASSQGIGRRGTEAFF.

The gene calls are TRBV5-4 and TRBJ1-2; 7 bases align to TRBD1. The germline V gene encodes CDR1 SGHNT and CDR2 YYREEE (reference sequence). There are 14 residues in the CDR3. V was clipped by 2 bases and J by 4 bases; unmatched bases: 5. DNA of the CDR3: TGTGCCAGCAGCTTTGACAGGGCTGCCTATGGCTACACCTTC. It is translated as CASSFDRAAYGYTF.

This sequence joins TRBV5-1 and TRBJ2-3; a weak D match, TRBD1 (6 bases). Germline lookup yields CDR1 SGHRS and CDR2 YFSETQ. V lost 4 bases, J lost 3 bases, and 12 bases lay in between. The length of the CDR3 is 14 residues. CDR3 nucleotides: TGCGCCAGCAGCAAAGGGACAATGACAGATACGCAGTATTTT. Protein: CASSKGTMTDTQYF.

This chain uses TRBV7-8 with TRBJ2-5; a possible D gene is TRBD1 (6 bases). Trimming stripped 10 bases from V and 2 bases from J, with 11 bases between. The CDR3 totals 12 residues. CDR1 SGHVS and CDR2 FQNEAQ come from the germline V gene. The CDR3 region has the DNA TGTGCCACCTCGGACAGTCAAGAGACCCAGTACTTC. Its translation: CATSDSQETQYF.

J is TRBJ1-2 and V is TRBV15; D uncertain. CDR3 length: 15 residues. Trimming pared 2 bases from V and 2 bases from J, leaving 12 bases between. Looked up from germline, CDR1 is LNHNV and CDR2 is YYDKDF (reference sequence). The CDR3 loop is CATSRTQTPNYGYTF. As DNA, the CDR3 is TGTGCCACCAGCAGAACCCAGACACCCAACTATGGCTACACCTTC.

The chain employs TRBV5-1 and TRBJ2-3; a weak D match, TRBD1 (5 bases). Germline V lookup: CDR1 SGHRS, CDR2 YFSETQ. The V end was cut by 0 bases, the J end by 2 bases, with 10 bases between. The CDR3 extends over 15 amino acids. The CDR3 protein is CASSLARTPTDTQYF. The CDR3 DNA reads TGCGCCAGCAGCTTGGCCCGGACACCCACAGATACGCAGTATTTT.

CDR3 sequence (DNA): TGTGCCAGCAGCACTCGGACAGCTGGAAACACCATATATTTT. It is translated as CASSTRTAGNTIYF. The rearrangement links TRBV7-6 to TRBJ1-3, with D tentatively TRBD1 (6 bases). V was trimmed by 5 bases and J by 2 bases, leaving 10 bases between them. In germline, CDR1 is SGHVS, CDR2 FNYEAQ. The CDR3 has 14 residues. Full variable domain (rest looked up from reference TRBV7-6 and TRBJ1-3): GAGVSQSPRYKVTKRGQDVALRCDPISGHVSLYWYRQALGQGPEFLTYFNYEAQQDKSGLPNDRFSAERPEGSISTLTIQRTEQRDSAMYRCASSTRTAGNTIYFGEGSWLTVV.